The next 3 T cell receptor beta chains were all read from a single sample in a study of T-cell reconstitution after alpha-beta-depleted transplantation in children. Researchers prepared the TCRbeta library using unique molecular identifiers, the study reports. One entry per CDR3 protein results from TCRdb running MiXCR on the PCR reads. The sample contains about a million distinct CDR3 sequences, about 30% of which appear only once. The sample was PBMCs, mostly from graft donor cells, taken 360 days after TCRalphabeta/CD19-depleted stem cell transplant. The source is a boy under three years old who had a stem cell transplant for SCID, so the T cells may come from the graft donor.

The table lists this clonotype with a few counts. The chain combines TRBV6-2 or TRBV6-3 with TRBJ2-2, with D hard to call. Germline V gene lookup returns CDR1 MNHEY and CDR2 SVGEGT. V lost 0 bases and J lost 5, with 7 bases in between. There are 14 residues in the CDR3. The CDR3 loop is CASSYSLRTGELFF. As DNA, the CDR3 is TGTGCCAGCAGTTACTCGCTTAGGACCGGGGAGCTGTTTTTT.

The rearrangement joins TRBV7-2 to TRBJ2-1; 7 bases are a match to TRBD1. The CDR3 has 14 amino acids. Germline CDR1 and CDR2: SGHTA and FQGNSA. The J segment lost 11 bases and the V segment lost 5 bases, leaving 12 bases of the junction unmatched. CDR3 coding DNA: TGTGCCAGCAGCCCTTACGACAGGGCCCCGAAGCAGTTCTTC. This encodes CASSPYDRAPKQFF.

V is TRBV6-1 and J is TRBJ2-7, with D perhaps TRBD1 or TRBD2 (5 bases each). Trimming cost V 8 bases and J 7 bases, with 27 bases left between them. The CDR3 is 16 amino acids. CDR1 and CDR2 from the germline V gene are MNHNS and SASEGT. The CDR3 reads CASCQARGASTREQYF. CDR3 nucleotides: TGTGCCAGCTGCCAAGCGAGGGGAGCGTCTACTAGAGAGCAGTACTTC.